The 30 T cell receptor beta chains listed next were all sequenced from one sample in a study of T-cell memory formation after mild COVID-19. TCRdb redid the calling of the 5' RACE reads with MiXCR, one entry per CDR3 protein. The sample consists of 250,000 or so distinct CDR3 sequences, around a tenth of them appearing once. The sample comprised PBMCs or a T cell subset sorted from them (not recorded which). The receptors were gathered from a man younger than 35 who had mild COVID-19 (a few samples of this study predate the infection). Cell type and time point are not known.

The V and J genes are TRBV7-2 and TRBJ1-3; D gene unclear. V was trimmed by 2 bases and J by 4 bases, leaving 9 bases between them. The CDR3 consists of 14 residues. Germline V gene lookup returns CDR1 SGHTA and CDR2 FQGNSA. CDR3 protein: CASSLSGVGNTIYF. The DNA of the CDR3 is TGTGCCAGCAGCTTATCGGGCGTCGGAAACACCATATATTTT.

DNA for the CDR3: TGTGCCAGCAGCGGCGAGGGGGCCGAGCAGTACTTC. Protein sequence: CASSGEGAEQYF. The gene calls are TRBV9 and TRBJ2-7, with TRBD1 identical over 7 bases. Germline trimming cut 3 bases from V and 6 bases from J; bases unmatched to any gene: 3. Germline lookup yields CDR1 SGDLS and CDR2 YYNGEE. This CDR3 is 12 amino acids long. Looking up the rest from reference TRBV9 and TRBJ2-7 gives the full variable domain: DSGVTQTPKHLITATGQRVTLRCSPRSGDLSVYWYQQSLDQGLQFLIQYYNGEERAKGNILERFSAQQFPDLHSELNLSSLELGDSALYFCASSGEGAEQYFGPGTRLTVT.

The rearrangement joins TRBV11-2 to TRBJ2-2, with D unresolved. Germline V gives CDR1 SGHAT, CDR2 FQNNGV. The CDR3 loop spans 16 amino acids. The germline V and J ends were trimmed by 5 bases and 4 bases, with 17 bases remaining between them. CDR3 sequence: CASSLPSYLVTGELFF. The CDR3 bases are TGTGCCAGCAGCCTACCGTCCTACCTAGTCACCGGGGAGCTGTTTTTT.

This clonotype was recorded at least ten times. The chain links TRBV29-1 to TRBJ2-1, with 8 bases identical to TRBD2. The germline V gene has CDR1 SQVTM and CDR2 ANQGSEA. This CDR3 region has 14 residues. Germline trimming cut 3 bases from V and 7 bases from J; bases unmatched to any gene: 8. The CDR3 loop is CSVDRAGVRNEQFF. CDR3 DNA sequence: TGCAGCGTTGATCGAGCGGGGGTGAGGAATGAGCAGTTCTTC.

Note on this clonotype: Relative to the germline gene, one junction end is altered; a read error may explain this. The chain is built from TRBV4-2 and TRBJ2-3, with 9 positions matching TRBD2. Germline assignment: CDR1 LGHNA and CDR2 YNFKEQ. This CDR3 region has 17 residues. The CDR3 is CASSQDWRGGYTYTQYF. The DNA of the CDR3 is TGTGCCAGCAGCCAAGATTGGCGGGGGGGATACACATATACGCAGTATTTT.

At least ten counts were recorded for this clonotype. This chain links TRBV7-9 with TRBJ2-7, with a possible D match to TRBD2 (6 bases). CDR3 size: 13 residues. CDR1 and CDR2 (germline): SEHNR, FQNEAQ (reference sequence). V was cut by 5 bases and J by 1 base, with 9 bases left in between. The CDR3 reads CASSPGTSYEQYV. The DNA of the CDR3 is TGTGCCAGCAGCCCCGGGACTTCCTACGAGCAGTACGTC.

This rearrangement joins TRBV5-4 to TRBJ1-6; D gene uncertain. V lost 4 bases and J lost 7, with 12 bases in between. This CDR3 has 14 residues. CDR1 and CDR2 (germline): SGHNT, YYREEE (reference sequence). CDR3 in amino acids: CASSDATSNSPLHF. The DNA of the CDR3 is TGTGCCAGCAGCGACGCCACCTCCAATTCACCCCTCCACTTT.

This clonotype was detected only a few times. The CDR3 DNA reads TGTGCCAGCAGCCTTCGGGGGAGCGCCTACAATGAGCAGTTCTTC. Protein product: CASSLRGSAYNEQFF. V is TRBV12-3 or TRBV12-4 and J is TRBJ2-1; D may be TRBD2 (6 bases). V lost 6 bases, J lost 2 bases, and 14 bases lay in between. The CDR3 has 15 residues.

This clonotype was recorded a few times. The V gene is TRBV12-3 or TRBV12-4, the J gene TRBJ1-2, with a weak D call TRBD1 (5 bases). The CDR3 totals 14 residues. V was pared by 1 base and J by 2 bases, with 8 bases between. The CDR3 sequence: CASSLVGGNYGYTF. CDR3 sequence (DNA): TGTGCCAGCAGTTTAGTCGGGGGGAACTATGGCTACACCTTC.

The V gene is TRBV24-1, the J gene TRBJ2-5; 8 nucleotides match TRBD1. V was pared by 6 bases and J by 5 bases, with 4 bases of the junction left unmatched. The germline V gene has CDR1 KGHDR and CDR2 SFDVKD. The CDR3 loop spans 13 amino acids. CDR3 bases: TGTGCCACCAGTTCAGGGGGCTGGGAGACCCAGTACTTC. It is translated as CATSSGGWETQYF.

This clonotype was recorded many times. V and J are TRBV7-6 and TRBJ2-5, with 7 bases that match TRBD1. V lost 7 bases, J lost 5 bases, and 19 bases stayed unmatched. Germline V gene data show CDR1 as SGHVS and CDR2 as FNYEAQ. The CDR3 runs to 17 residues. CDR3 in amino acids: CASNHIRDRGYRETQYF. The CDR3 DNA sequence: TGTGCCAGCAACCACATCCGGGACAGAGGATACAGGGAGACCCAGTACTTC.

The V and J genes are TRBV4-2 and TRBJ2-5, with 9 positions matching TRBD2. The CDR3 runs to 15 residues. The junction had 5 bases not matched to a gene; V was cut back by 1 base and J by 5 bases. Per germline, CDR1 LGHNA and CDR2 YNFKEQ. CDR3 sequence reads: CASSQVAGGWETQYF. In DNA, the CDR3 is TGTGCCAGCAGCCAAGTTGCGGGGGGGTGGGAGACCCAGTACTTC.

This chain joins TRBV6-1 and TRBJ2-3; weak D call: TRBD2 (6 bases). The CDR3 extends over 11 amino acids. The germline V and J ends were trimmed by 7 bases and 7 bases, with 9 bases remaining between them. CDR1 and CDR2 (germline): MNHNS, SASEGT. The CDR3 region is CASNRDYTQYF. The CDR3, as DNA: TGTGCCAGCAATCGGGACTATACGCAGTATTTT.

The chain uses TRBV11-2 and TRBJ1-3; D not certain. The CDR3 totals 15 residues. Germline V lookup: CDR1 SGHAT, CDR2 FQNNGV. The V and J ends lost 7 bases and 3 bases respectively, with 16 bases between them. The CDR3 nucleotides are TGTGCCAGCACCGCGCACGACCTCCGTGGAAACACCATATATTTT. This translates into CASTAHDLRGNTIYF. The variable domain in full, with the rest retrieved from reference TRBV11-2 and TRBJ1-3, is EAGVAQSPRYKIIEKRQSVAFWCNPISGHATLYWYQQILGQGPKLLIQFQNNGVVDDSQLPKDRFSAERLKGVDSTLKIQPAKLEDSAVYLCASTAHDLRGNTIYFGEGSWLTVV.

This clonotype turned up a few times. The chain couples TRBV20-1 to TRBJ2-7; tentatively, D is TRBD1 (5 bases). With 2 bases removed from V and 3 bases from J, the gap between germline ends came to 8 bases. The germline V gene encodes CDR1 DFQATT and CDR2 SNEGSKA (reference sequence). The CDR3 runs 12 residues. The CDR3 reads CSARNRYYEQYV. CDR3 DNA sequence: TGCAGTGCTAGAAACAGGTACTACGAGCAGTACGTC.

This chain links TRBV15 with TRBJ2-5; D is perhaps TRBD1 or TRBD2 (6 bases each). Germline V gene data show CDR1 as LNHNV and CDR2 as YYDKDF (reference sequence). V was clipped by 0 bases and J by 5 bases, with 19 bases between them. The length of the CDR3 is 17 residues. Written as DNA, the CDR3 is TGTGCCACCAGCAGAGATTTGAGTGGTGGGGGGCGGGAGACCCAGTACTTC. Translating gives CATSRDLSGGGRETQYF. The whole variable domain, remainder taken from reference TRBV15 and TRBJ2-5, is DAMVIQNPRYQVTQFGKPVTLSCSQTLNHNVMYWYQQKSSQAPKLLFHYYDKDFNNEADTPDNFQSRRPNTSFCFLDIRSPGLGDTAMYLCATSRDLSGGGRETQYFGPGTRLLVL.

The J gene is TRBJ1-6, the V gene TRBV19, with TRBD1 matching over 7 bases. This CDR3 contains 15 residues. Per the germline V gene, CDR1 is LNHDA and CDR2 is SQIVND (reference sequence). V gave up 5 bases and J gave up 8 bases; unmatched junction bases: 9. CDR3 nucleotide sequence: TGTGCCAGTAGTCGGCAGGGGGTGTTGGATTCACCCCTCCACTTT. This encodes CASSRQGVLDSPLHF.

A few counts support this clonotype. This chain uses TRBV29-1 with TRBJ1-5, with TRBD1 matching 10 bases. The CDR3 totals 16 residues. Germline V gives CDR1 SQVTM, CDR2 ANQGSEA. V lost 8 bases and J lost 0; bases outside the gene matches: 10. The CDR3 DNA is TGCAGCCCTGGACAGGGGGAATGCTATAGCAATCAGCCCCAGCATTTT. Amino acid sequence: CSPGQGECYSNQPQHF.

This clonotype was picked up a small number of times. The chain employs TRBV6-2 or TRBV6-3 and TRBJ2-7, with TRBD1 matching over 12 bases. Germline-derived CDR1 and CDR2 are MNHEY and SVGEGT. The length of the CDR3 is 16 residues. The V segment lost 0 bases and the J segment 2 bases; nucleotides outside the gene matches: 2. This chain's CDR3 is CASSYSGQGAPYEQYF. DNA for the CDR3: TGTGCCAGCAGTTACTCGGGACAGGGGGCTCCCTACGAGCAGTACTTC.

This clonotype was recorded a few times. This sequence joins TRBV7-6 and TRBJ1-1; maybe TRBD1 (6 bases). The germline gives CDR1 SGHVS, CDR2 FNYEAQ. The CDR3 totals 13 residues. V lost 9 bases and J 1 base, leaving 12 bases between the germline ends. CDR3 residues: CASQGHQNTEAFF. In DNA form, the CDR3 reads TGTGCCAGTCAGGGACACCAGAACACTGAAGCTTTCTTT.

This clonotype turned up a few times. This rearrangement joins TRBV6-5 to TRBJ2-5; the match to TRBD1 covers 10 bases. J gave up 1 base and V 2 bases, and 4 bases lay outside the gene matches. From germline, CDR1 is MNHEY and CDR2 SVGAGI. This CDR3 comprises 16 residues. The CDR3 protein is CASSYPRDRGQETQYF. The DNA of the CDR3 is TGTGCCAGCAGTTACCCTCGGGACAGGGGCCAAGAGACCCAGTACTTC.

This clonotype appeared a few times. In DNA form, the CDR3 reads TGCGCCAGCAGCTTGGCGGACACCATATATTTT. Its protein product is CASSLADTIYF. The chain recombines TRBV5-1 with TRBJ1-3; D unclear. V gave up 0 bases and J gave up 8 bases, with 3 bases separating them. This CDR3 is 11 amino acids long. Germline V gene data show CDR1 as SGHRS and CDR2 as YFSETQ.

This clonotype has a handful of counts. The chain combines TRBV7-9 with TRBJ1-5, with D perhaps matching TRBD1 (5 bases). V shed 1 base and J shed 3 bases, with 16 bases lying between them. Germline V lookup: CDR1 SEHNR, CDR2 FQNEAQ (reference sequence). CDR3 length: 17 residues. The DNA for the CDR3 is TGTGCCAGCAGCTTAGGTCTGGGGCGGGGTATCAATCAGCCCCAGCATTTT. It translates to CASSLGLGRGINQPQHF.

The chain uses TRBV27 and TRBJ2-4, with D unresolved. Between the trimmed V and J ends, which lost 7 bases and 5 bases, there was a span of 9 bases. Germline CDR1 reads MNHEY; CDR2 reads SMNVEV (reference sequence). CDR3 length equals 12 residues. CDR3 in amino acids: CASTGLQNIQYF. The CDR3 DNA reads TGTGCCAGCACTGGCCTACAAAACATTCAGTACTTC.

A few counts support this clonotype. The V and J genes are TRBV6-1 and TRBJ1-5; D uncertain. This CDR3 contains 14 residues. CDR1 MNHNS and CDR2 SASEGT come from the germline V gene. V gave up 4 bases and J gave up 4 bases, with 11 bases separating them. CDR3 DNA: TGTGCCAGCAGTGGACCGGGCTTAAATCAGCCCCAGCATTTT. This encodes CASSGPGLNQPQHF.

The table lists this clonotype with a few counts. The chain recombines TRBV4-3 with TRBJ1-5; TRBD1 agrees at 8 bases. CDR1 and CDR2 (germline): LGHNA, YSLEER. V lost 0 bases, J lost 7 bases, and 5 bases stayed unmatched. The CDR3 sequence is 15 residues long. CDR3 in DNA: TGCGCCAGCAGCCAAGATTGGACAGGGCGGCAGCCCCAGCATTTT. Its translation: CASSQDWTGRQPQHF.

At least ten counts were recorded for this clonotype. The rearrangement joins TRBV7-6 to TRBJ2-2, with D tentatively TRBD1 or TRBD2 (6 bases each). The CDR3 loop spans 17 amino acids. Germline values: CDR1 SGHVS, CDR2 FNYEAQ. The V and J ends lost 6 bases and 1 base respectively, with 18 bases between them. CDR3 loop: CASSLQGGRRNTGELFF. The CDR3 bases are TGTGCCAGCAGTCTTCAAGGGGGGCGAAGGAACACCGGGGAGCTGTTTTTT. Full variable domain (remainder filled in from reference TRBV7-6 and TRBJ2-2): GAGVSQSPRYKVTKRGQDVALRCDPISGHVSLYWYRQALGQGPEFLTYFNYEAQQDKSGLPNDRFSAERPEGSISTLTIQRTEQRDSAMYRCASSLQGGRRNTGELFFGEGSRLTVL.

This clonotype appeared once. The chain links TRBV11-2 to TRBJ2-3, with 9 bases that match TRBD2. Germline assignment: CDR1 SGHAT and CDR2 FQNNGV. With 4 bases clipped from V and 1 base from J, the junction kept 0 bases outside the gene matches. The CDR3 has 14 amino acids. CDR3 loop: CASSWTSGTDTQYF. CDR3 bases: TGTGCCAGCAGCTGGACTAGCGGCACAGATACGCAGTATTTT.

The chain combines TRBV5-1 with TRBJ2-3; TRBD1 agrees at 7 bases. The germline V gene encodes CDR1 SGHRS and CDR2 YFSETQ. V was pared by 0 bases and J by 3 bases, with 7 bases of the junction left unmatched. The CDR3 extends over 16 amino acids. The CDR3 loop reads CASSLATGVVTDTQYF. The CDR3 coding sequence is TGCGCCAGCAGCTTGGCTACAGGGGTTGTAACAGATACGCAGTATTTT.

The genes are TRBV12-3 or TRBV12-4 and TRBJ2-6; 10 bases fit TRBD1. This CDR3 has 16 residues. Losses at the gene ends were 6 bases for V and 0 bases for J; bases not matched to a gene: 2. The CDR3 sequence is CASRDRGLSGANVLTF. In nucleotides, the CDR3 is TGTGCCAGCAGAGACAGGGGGCTCTCTGGGGCCAACGTCCTGACTTTC.